Sequencing of this TCR beta chain was carried out in a study of molecular identifiers for immune sequencing clone quantification. Study details: Replicates partitioned RNA from roughly 21,000 or 96,000 naive CD8 cells into five parts, sequencing four.

With V trimmed by 1 base and J by 4 bases, 3 bases remained unmatched. The CDR3 length is 15 residues. Germline V gene data show CDR1 as MDHEN and CDR2 as SYDVKM. In preparing bulk TCR libraries, previously described methods and listed TCR primers were used. TCRdb ran MiXCR on the PCR reads and lists one entry per CDR3 protein. Seen here are about 630,000 distinct CDR3 sequences, roughly 27% observed once, and the top ten hold about 0.73%. The table lists this clonotype with many counts. Specimen: naive CD8+ T cells from blood, with Jurkat cell RNA spiked in. Subset here: FACS-sorted CD8+CD4-CCR7+CD45RA+ naive T cells. The chain carries TRBV28 and TRBJ2-3; 9 nucleotides line up with TRBD2. This TCR came from a human donor in good health. Some libraries in this study had Jurkat cell RNA spiked in. CDR3 nucleotides: TGTGCCAGCAGTTTATTGCGGGAGGGATCAGATACGCAGTATTTT. Its protein product is CASSLLREGSDTQYF.